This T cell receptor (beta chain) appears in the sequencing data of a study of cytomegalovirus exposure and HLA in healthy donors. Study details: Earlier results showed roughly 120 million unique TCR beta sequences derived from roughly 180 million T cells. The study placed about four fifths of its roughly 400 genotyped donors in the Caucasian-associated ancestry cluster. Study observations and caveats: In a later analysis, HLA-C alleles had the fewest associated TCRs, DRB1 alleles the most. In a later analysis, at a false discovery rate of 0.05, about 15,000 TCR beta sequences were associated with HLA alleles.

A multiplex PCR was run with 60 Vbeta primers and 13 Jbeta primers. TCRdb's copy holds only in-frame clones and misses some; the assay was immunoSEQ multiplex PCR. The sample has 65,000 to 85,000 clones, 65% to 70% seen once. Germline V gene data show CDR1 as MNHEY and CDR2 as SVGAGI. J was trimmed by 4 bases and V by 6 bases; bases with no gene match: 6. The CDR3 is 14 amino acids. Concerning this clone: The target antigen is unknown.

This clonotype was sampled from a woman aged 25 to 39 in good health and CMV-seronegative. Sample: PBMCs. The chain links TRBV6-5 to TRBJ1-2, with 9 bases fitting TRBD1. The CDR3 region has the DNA TGTGCCAGCAGACCCCCGGACAGGGGCTATGGCTACACCTTC. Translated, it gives CASRPPDRGYGYTF.